This T cell receptor (beta chain) was documented in a study of Ad26.COV2.S vaccination and SARS-CoV-2 variants. Across the study: Of the COV1001 trial arms, the Ad26.COV2.S arm included the donor. Intramuscularly, Ad26.COV2.S was given either once or twice, 56 days apart.

V trimming: 3 bases; J trimming: 5 bases; junction bases outside the gene matches: 8. This CDR3 comprises 16 residues. Germline-derived CDR1 and CDR2 are SGHTA and FQGTGA. Treatment denoted: about 20 received Ad26.COV2.S at low or high dose, single or two shots; about 5 received placebo; per-sample allocation not given. The investigators took samples on day 63 after the first vaccine or placebo injection. Profiling relied on immunoSEQ multiplex PCR, and the TCRdb table lists in-frame clones only, not all of them. The repertoire holds 350,000 to 450,000 clones, with approximately 83% as singletons. Details on this clone: No antigen is known for it.

Findings of the study overall: Researchers cautioned that TCR breadth and depth analyses may have underestimated total T cell responses. Non-spike TCR breadth did not differ much between vaccine and placebo recipients.

The material sequenced was peripheral blood, taken in a trial of Ad26.COV2.S vaccine versus placebo. The V call is TRBV7-3, the J call TRBJ2-1; 9 bases are shared with TRBD2. This receptor was identified in a person between 18 and 59 years old who received the Ad26.COV2.S COVID-19 vaccine or a placebo. The CDR3 bases are TGTGCCAGCAGCTTTGCATCGAGACTAGCGGACAATGAGCAGTTCTTC. Translation gives CASSFASRLADNEQFF.